This paragraph reports one TCR beta chain. Its specificity is unknown. The data derive from a study of monozygotic twins with inflammatory bowel disease. CDR3 length: 14 amino acids. Whole-study results and caveats: IBD patients shared fewer clonotypes with others than healthy twins, especially with disease activity. Among patients, repertoires may have gained variability from differing immunosuppressive treatments.

Starting material for each TCR library was roughly 3,500 ng of total RNA. TCRalpha and TCRbeta cDNA went through two nested PCRs of roughly 15 and 9 cycles. TCRdb reprocessed the 5' RACE reads, with one entry per CDR3 protein and no DNA. The sample totals fewer than 400,000 distinct CDR3 sequences. Input material: blood. The chain combines TRBV21-1 with TRBJ2-7; TCRdb names TRBD1, which stays unverified in the absence of DNA. TRBV21-1 constitutes a pseudogene. The source is a human donor with ulcerative colitis or Crohn's disease, or a healthy co-twin of an affected twin (not recorded which). Here the CDR3 reads CASTPSRGSYEQYF.